This entry lists 28 T cell receptor beta chains sequenced from one sample in a study of T cell responses to AZD1222 COVID-19 vaccine. The method was immunoSEQ multiplex PCR; TCRdb's version includes in-frame clones alone and lacks a portion of them. The sample lists tens of thousands of clones, roughly 86% occurring once. The sample consisted of peripheral blood, taken on day 0 of AZD1222 vaccination. These receptors were taken from an adult in good health.

The genes are TRBV15 and TRBJ1-2; D might be TRBD1 (5 bases). The CDR3 extends over 17 amino acids. V shed 0 bases and J shed 2 bases, with 16 bases lying between them. CDR1 and CDR2 (germline): LNHNV, YYDKDF (reference sequence). CDR3 DNA sequence: TGTGCCACCAGCAGAGAAGTGGGGACTGACGGGAACTATGGCTACACCTTC. Protein sequence: CATSREVGTDGNYGYTF.

V and J are TRBV27 and TRBJ1-1; D is unresolved. The CDR3 runs to 13 residues. Germline V lookup: CDR1 MNHEY, CDR2 SMNVEV (reference sequence). Trimming removed 4 bases at V and 1 base at J, with 7 bases between. CDR3 nucleotide sequence: TGTGCCAGCAGTTACAGATCGAACACTGAAGCTTTCTTT. Its protein is CASSYRSNTEAFF.

The chain uses TRBV4-3 and TRBJ1-2; tentatively, D is TRBD1 (6 bases). This CDR3 region has 16 residues. The ends were cut back, 4 bases at V and 4 bases at J, with 19 bases in the middle. In germline, CDR1 is LGHNA, CDR2 YSLEER. The CDR3 spells CASSLQGDTFFYGYTF. The CDR3 bases are TGCGCCAGCAGCCTTCAAGGGGACACCTTCTTCTATGGCTACACCTTC.

The chain has TRBV29-1 and TRBJ1-1, with 11 bases that match TRBD1. There are 14 residues in the CDR3. The germline CDR1 and CDR2 sequences are SQVTM and ANQGSEA. J was trimmed by 5 bases and V by 6 bases; bases with no gene match: 8. CDR3: CSVTRGTGGTEAFF. The DNA for the CDR3 is TGCAGCGTCACCCGCGGGACAGGGGGGACTGAAGCTTTCTTT. The variable domain in full, completed from reference TRBV29-1 and TRBJ1-1, reads SAVISQKPSRDICQRGTSLTIQCQVDSQVTMMFWYRQQPGQSLTLIATANQGSEATYESGFVIDKFPISRPNLTFSTLTVSNMSPEDSSIYLCSVTRGTGGTEAFFGQGTRLTVV.

V gene TRBV5-1 combines with J gene TRBJ1-1; D perhaps matches TRBD1 (6 bases). Germline V gene sequence: CDR1 SGHRS, CDR2 YFSETQ. Trimming removed 4 bases from V and 10 bases from J, with 17 bases in between. The CDR3 totals 13 residues. CDR3 loop: CASSPTGRQVAFF. In DNA form, the CDR3 reads TGCGCCAGCAGCCCGACAGGACGCCAAGTAGCTTTCTTT. The whole variable domain, remainder taken from reference TRBV5-1 and TRBJ1-1, is KAGVTQTPRYLIKTRGQQVTLSCSPISGHRSVSWYQQTPGQGLQFLFEYFSETQRNKGNFPGRFSGRQFSNSRSEMNVSTLELGDSALYLCASSPTGRQVAFFGQGTRLTVV.

V gene TRBV27 combines with J gene TRBJ2-5, with TRBD1 identical over 10 bases. Germline CDR1 is MNHEY and CDR2 is SMNVEV (reference sequence). The trim removed 5 bases at V and 5 bases at J, leaving 5 bases unmatched. The CDR3 is 14 amino acids. In nucleotides, the CDR3 is TGTGCCAGCAGTCAGGACAGGGGGGGCGAGACCCAGTACTTC. It codes for CASSQDRGGETQYF.

The V and J genes are TRBV10-1 and TRBJ2-7, with 9 bases fitting TRBD1. After removal of 5 bases from V and 2 bases from J, the junction contained 13 bases not matched to a gene. The CDR3 consists of 17 residues. Per germline, CDR1 WNHNN and CDR2 SYGVQD (reference sequence). Written as DNA, the CDR3 is TGCGCCAGCAGTCAAACTCGGGGAGGACAGGGGACCTACGAGCAGTACTTC. It is translated as CASSQTRGGQGTYEQYF.

This clone was recorded once. J is TRBJ1-2 and V is TRBV10-2; TRBD1 might be the D (5 bases). The V gene's germline CDR1 is WSHSY and CDR2 SAAADI. Between the trimmed V and J ends, which lost 0 bases and 3 bases, there was a span of 8 bases. The CDR3 contains 14 residues. The CDR3 region has the DNA TGCGCCAGCAGTGAGTCGGGGGGGGACTATGGCTACACCTTC. Its translation: CASSESGGDYGYTF.

The chain is built from TRBV27 and TRBJ2-1; 9 bases fit TRBD2. This CDR3 is built from 14 residues. V lost 3 bases, J lost 7 bases, and 4 bases stayed unmatched. Germline loops: CDR1 MNHEY, CDR2 SMNVEV (reference sequence). The CDR3 nucleotides read TGTGCCAGCAGTTTGGCGGGAGGGCTGAATGAGCAGTTCTTC. This gives the protein CASSLAGGLNEQFF.

The V call is TRBV29-1, the J call TRBJ1-2; D remains unclear. V shed 3 bases and J shed 2 bases, with 10 bases lying between them. Germline CDR1 reads SQVTM; CDR2 reads ANQGSEA. The CDR3 totals 13 residues. CDR3 sequence: CSVEGIRNYGYTF. CDR3 bases: TGCAGCGTTGAGGGGATACGAAACTATGGCTACACCTTC.

The genes are TRBV7-2 and TRBJ2-7, with a tentative D call TRBD1 (6 bases). Trimming stripped 3 bases from V and 6 bases from J, with 12 bases between. CDR1 is SGHTA, CDR2 FQGNSA, per germline. CDR3 length equals 13 residues. CDR3 coding DNA: TGTGCCAGCAGCTTCGGGACAAGGGTCGAGCAGTACTTC. This gives the protein CASSFGTRVEQYF.

The CDR3 loop is CASSSGTKNSPLHF. CDR3 nucleotide sequence: TGTGCCAGCAGCTCCGGGACAAAGAATTCACCCCTCCACTTT. The J gene is TRBJ1-6, the V gene TRBV7-2; a weak D match, TRBD1 (6 bases). The length of the CDR3 is 14 residues. Trimming removed 4 bases from V and 7 bases from J, with 11 bases in between. The germline V gene has CDR1 SGHTA and CDR2 FQGNSA.

J is TRBJ2-1 and V is TRBV24-1, with 11 nucleotides matching TRBD2. CDR1 and CDR2 (germline): KGHDR, SFDVKD. The junction had 5 bases not matched to a gene; V was cut back by 7 bases and J by 4 bases. The CDR3 has 15 amino acids. This CDR3 reads CATRGTSGGYNEQFF. The DNA of the CDR3 is TGTGCCACCAGAGGGACTAGCGGAGGGTACAATGAGCAGTTCTTC.

The DNA of the CDR3 is TGTGCCAGCAGTTACTCGGGACTAGCGGTTCAAGAGACCCAGTACTTC. This sequence encodes CASSYSGLAVQETQYF. This chain connects TRBV6-5 to TRBJ2-5; 11 positions match TRBD2. The V gene end was trimmed by 0 bases and the J gene end by 2 bases; junction bases not matched to a gene: 2. The CDR3 extends over 16 amino acids. In germline, CDR1 is MNHEY, CDR2 SVGAGI.

This chain connects TRBV19 to TRBJ1-5; D possibly corresponds to TRBD1 (6 bases). The ends were cut back, 4 bases at V and 2 bases at J, with 18 bases in the middle. The CDR3 is made up of 17 amino acids. Germline V gene sequence: CDR1 LNHDA, CDR2 SQIVND (reference sequence). Here the CDR3 reads CASSTDLYQGRNQPQHF. The DNA for the CDR3 is TGTGCCAGTAGTACCGACTTATACCAGGGGCGCAATCAGCCCCAGCATTTT. Complete variable domain (other parts from reference TRBV19 and TRBJ1-5): DGGITQSPKYLFRKEGQNVTLSCEQNLNHDAMYWYRQDPGQGLRLIYYSQIVNDFQKGDIAEGYSVSREKKESFPLTVTSAQKNPTAFYLCASSTDLYQGRNQPQHFGDGTRLSIL.

This clone was detected once. One junction end does not reproduce the germline sequence, and a read error may be involved. The rearrangement joins TRBV27 to TRBJ2-1; TRBD2 matches at 14 bases. Germline V lookup: CDR1 MNHEY, CDR2 SMNVEV (reference sequence). The CDR3 is made up of 17 amino acids. CDR3 residues: CASSFGFMGTSGRSLVF. CDR3 bases: TGTGCCAGCAGTTTTGGGTTTATGGGGACTAGCGGGAGATCTTTGGTCTTC.

This chain links TRBV30 with TRBJ2-3; 13 nucleotides match TRBD2. The CDR3 loop spans 18 amino acids. The V gene end was trimmed by 4 bases and the J gene end by 2 bases; junction bases not matched to a gene: 12. Germline CDR1 GTSNPN, CDR2 SVGIG (reference sequence). Here the CDR3 reads CAWMGSPGLAGYTDTQYF. The CDR3 DNA reads TGTGCCTGGATGGGGAGTCCGGGACTAGCGGGATACACAGATACGCAGTATTTT.

V and J are TRBV7-8 and TRBJ1-1, with D maybe TRBD1 (6 bases). Trimming pared 2 bases from V and 1 base from J, leaving 20 bases between. Germline lookup yields CDR1 SGHVS and CDR2 FQNEAQ. CDR3 size: 18 residues. The chain's CDR3 is CASSLPPGMGAGNTEAFF. CDR3 bases: TGTGCCAGCAGCTTACCACCGGGAATGGGGGCAGGGAACACTGAAGCTTTCTTT.

This clone was recorded a few times. The rearrangement uses TRBV28 and TRBJ1-5; 7 bases line up with TRBD1. There are 18 residues in the CDR3. CDR1 MDHEN and CDR2 SYDVKM come from the germline V gene. V shed 6 bases and J 0 bases; nucleotides not matched to a gene: 14. The CDR3 coding sequence is TGTGCCAGCAGCCACAGGGGTCCAAGACCTAATAGCAATCAGCCCCAGCATTTT. Amino acid sequence: CASSHRGPRPNSNQPQHF.

This clone was seen once. This chain links TRBV6-2 or TRBV6-3 with TRBJ2-5; 8 bases are a match to TRBD2. The CDR3 is made up of 16 amino acids. The V gene's germline CDR1 is MNHEY and CDR2 SVGEGT. J gave up 2 bases and V 6 bases, and 11 bases lay outside the gene matches. For the CDR3, the DNA is TGTGCCAGCAGCTCCCTATTGCGGGAGGAACAAGAGACCCAGTACTTC. It specifies CASSSLLREEQETQYF.

This chain joins TRBV15 and TRBJ2-7; D is tentatively TRBD1 or TRBD2 (5 bases each). The CDR3 is 15 residues long. From germline, CDR1 is LNHNV and CDR2 YYDKDF (reference sequence). The V end lost 3 bases, the J end lost 3 bases, and 15 bases lay between the germline ends. The CDR3 protein is CATSRAIREFYEQYF. CDR3 in DNA: TGTGCCACCAGCAGGGCAATCAGGGAGTTCTACGAGCAGTACTTC.

The V gene is TRBV28, the J gene TRBJ2-2; D gene uncertain. The CDR3 is made up of 15 amino acids. Germline V gene lookup returns CDR1 MDHEN and CDR2 SYDVKM. V gave up 4 bases and J gave up 3 bases, with 12 bases separating them. The CDR3 sequence is CASSSLGTHTGELFF. The CDR3 coding sequence is TGTGCCAGCAGTTCCCTGGGAACCCACACCGGGGAGCTGTTTTTT.

This clone was seen just once. This chain joins TRBV29-1 and TRBJ1-1; D uncertain. Per germline, CDR1 SQVTM and CDR2 ANQGSEA. CDR3 length: 13 residues. The V gene lost 4 bases and the J gene lost 0 bases, with 9 bases spanning the gap. DNA for the CDR3: TGCAGCGTTGTTCAGGTTATGAACACTGAAGCTTTCTTT. This translates into CSVVQVMNTEAFF.

V usage is TRBV5-1 and J usage is TRBJ2-1, with 7 bases matching TRBD2. CDR3 length equals 13 residues. V lost 5 bases to trimming and J lost 9 bases; unmatched junction nucleotides: 8. CDR1 SGHRS and CDR2 YFSETQ come from the germline V gene. CDR3 DNA sequence: TGCGCCAGCAGAGGCGGGATAGCGGGTGAGCAGTTCTTC. Translation: CASRGGIAGEQFF.

The rearrangement joins TRBV19 to TRBJ2-5; 11 bases match TRBD2. CDR3 length: 15 residues. Germline V gives CDR1 LNHDA, CDR2 SQIVND (reference sequence). The trim removed 7 bases at V and 2 bases at J, leaving 6 bases unmatched. CDR3 protein: CASNTIAGGQETQYF. CDR3 coding DNA: TGTGCCAGTAATACCATAGCGGGAGGGCAAGAGACCCAGTACTTC.

The rearrangement joins TRBV21-1 to TRBJ2-1; the D segment call TRBD2 is taken from the table without a DNA check. TRBV21-1 represents a pseudogene. This CDR3 comprises 16 residues. Here the CDR3 reads CASSKATSKCRNEQFF. The DNA of the CDR3 is TGTGCCAGCAGCAAAGCGACTAGCAAATGTCGAAATGAGCAGTTCTTC.

This clone was found once. J is TRBJ1-1 and V is TRBV3-1 (or the pseudogene TRBV3-2); D not resolved. Germline-derived CDR1 and CDR2 are LGHDT and YNNKEL (reference sequence). The CDR3 extends over 11 amino acids. Trimming removed 4 bases from V and 5 bases from J, with 5 bases in between. CDR3 amino acids: CASSLHTEAFF. CDR3 coding DNA: TGTGCCAGCAGCCTTCATACTGAAGCTTTCTTT.

This chain joins TRBV28 and TRBJ1-3; 7 bases match TRBD1. V was pared by 8 bases and J by 0 bases, with 7 bases of the junction left unmatched. The CDR3 is 15 amino acids. Germline CDR1 reads MDHEN; CDR2 reads SYDVKM. Here the CDR3 DNA reads TGTGCCAGCTTGACAGGGATCAGCTCTGGAAACACCATATATTTT. As protein: CASLTGISSGNTIYF.